This T cell receptor (beta chain) was observed in a study of graft-versus-host responses after intestinal transplantation. Study at large: Recipients had multivisceral, liver-intestinal, or isolated intestinal transplants.

The table came from immunoSEQ multiplex PCR; TCRdb's copy has only in-frame clones and leaves some out. This repertoire shows about 98,000 clones, about 83% found once; its top ten account for around 1.4%. The CDR3 spans 13 residues. Germline V gene data show CDR1 as SGHRS and CDR2 as YFSETQ. The clonotype was recovered from a human patient who received an intestinal transplant, so some T cells may come from the graft donor. The sequenced sample was PBMCs, obtained 255 days after intestinal transplant. The chain couples TRBV5-1 to TRBJ2-5; D remains unclear. TRBJ2-7 matches the DNA end more closely, so the J call is doubtful. The CDR3 DNA sequence: TGCGCCAGCAGCTTGGGACGGACCTACGAGCAGTACTTC. Its translation: CASSLGRTYEQYF.